This T cell receptor (beta chain) comes out of a study of blood T cell repertoires in COVID-19. Study as a whole: The United States, Italy and Spain provided the acute and convalescent COVID-19 samples.

Sequencing used immunoSEQ multiplex PCR; TCRdb keeps in-frame clones, though not all of them. Of about 74,000 clones listed, 85% to 90% are singletons. V shed 5 bases, J shed 1 base, and the junction held 6 bases outside the gene matches. The CDR3 loop spans 15 amino acids. CDR1 and CDR2 (germline): MNHEY, SVGEGT. The chain carries TRBV6-2 or TRBV6-3 and TRBJ1-1, with TRBD1 matching 8 bases. This receptor was identified in a woman of 80 years or more with active or convalescent COVID-19. The sequenced material came from peripheral blood. The CDR3: CASSVAGTGNTEAFF. The CDR3, as DNA: TGTGCCAGCAGTGTGGCCGGGACAGGGAACACTGAAGCTTTCTTT.